This TCR beta chain is drawn from a study of CD8 T cells in ankylosing spondylitis. Study-wide results and caveats: A TCR beta motif made of several highly homologous variants seemed typical of ankylosing spondylitis blood.

Only a few counts were recorded for this clonotype. Its antigen is as yet unknown. Germline V CDR1 and CDR2: SNHLY, FYNNEI. The CDR3 spans 15 residues. V was clipped by 0 bases and J by 9 bases, with 15 bases between them. TCRdb redid the calling of the 5' RACE reads with MiXCR, one entry per CDR3 protein. The sample has some 400,000 distinct CDR3 sequences, approximately 20% seen once. The rearrangement links TRBV2 to TRBJ2-1, with D perhaps matching TRBD2 (6 bases). The source material was blood, either unsorted or a sorted T cell fraction (not recorded which). The TCR sequence derives from a male donor with ankylosing spondylitis. This CDR3 is CASSEAYGGGAEQFF. The CDR3 DNA reads as TGTGCCAGCAGTGAAGCGTATGGAGGAGGGGCTGAGCAGTTCTTC.